The 21 T cell receptor beta chains below were found in one sample sequenced in a study of shared clonotypes between healthy human individuals. Here immunoSEQ multiplex PCR was the method, and the copy in TCRdb shows in-frame clones only, minus some. The sample shows about 550,000 clones, roughly 96% of them seen only once. CD45RO negativity and positive selection for CCR7 defined naive CD8 cells, a population that excluded terminally differentiated effector memory CD45RA+ cells. Sequences were obtained from naive CD8+ T cells sorted from blood. The receptors shown here come from a woman aged 25 to 45 in good health.

This clone appeared once. The rearrangement uses TRBV9 and TRBJ2-1, with a weak D call TRBD2 (5 bases). Germline-derived CDR1 and CDR2 are SGDLS and YYNGEE. The CDR3 has 16 residues. V dropped 3 bases and J dropped 7 bases, with 20 bases sitting between them. The CDR3 protein is CASSAGGGRNQNEQFF. The CDR3 DNA follows: TGTGCCAGCAGCGCCGGAGGAGGCCGAAACCAGAATGAGCAGTTCTTC.

This clone was seen more than once but under ten times. The rearrangement links TRBV7-6 to TRBJ1-4; maybe TRBD1 (5 bases). The ends were cut back, 5 bases at V and 8 bases at J, with 12 bases in the middle. Germline V CDR1 and CDR2: SGHVS, FNYEAQ. CDR3 size: 13 residues. The CDR3 sequence: CASSRGDREKLFF. The CDR3 nucleotides read TGTGCCAGCAGCCGAGGGGATCGGGAAAAACTGTTTTTT. Full variable domain (outside the CDR3, taken from reference TRBV7-6 and TRBJ1-4): GAGVSQSPRYKVTKRGQDVALRCDPISGHVSLYWYRQALGQGPEFLTYFNYEAQQDKSGLPNDRFSAERPEGSISTLTIQRTEQRDSAMYRCASSRGDREKLFFGSGTQLSVL.

The chain has TRBV27 and TRBJ2-2; TRBD2 matches 15 bases. Germline-derived CDR1 and CDR2 are MNHEY and SMNVEV (reference sequence). J gave up 7 bases and V 2 bases, and 5 bases lay outside the gene matches. CDR3 length: 17 residues. The chain's CDR3 is CASSLLGTSGRFGELFF. CDR3 DNA: TGTGCCAGCAGTTTACTCGGGACTAGCGGGAGGTTCGGGGAGCTGTTTTTT.

V usage is TRBV29-1 and J usage is TRBJ2-7; 7 bases line up with TRBD2. Germline V gene data show CDR1 as SQVTM and CDR2 as ANQGSEA. V was clipped by 0 bases and J by 5 bases; unmatched bases: 13. The CDR3 totals 16 residues. The CDR3 nucleotides read TGCAGCGTTGAAGATCCCACCCGGGGGAGGGGCGACGAGCAGTACTTC. This encodes CSVEDPTRGRGDEQYF.

The chain recombines TRBV7-6 with TRBJ2-2; possibly TRBD2 for D (5 bases). The CDR3 is 16 amino acids. Germline V CDR1 and CDR2: SGHVS, FNYEAQ. V was trimmed by 5 bases and J by 6 bases, leaving 19 bases between them. The CDR3 DNA reads TGTGCCAGCAGCCCTTCGGCCGGGGAAATCCCCGGGGAGCTGTTTTTT. Translating it yields CASSPSAGEIPGELFF.

V usage is TRBV15 and J usage is TRBJ2-2; D not certain. This CDR3 is 14 amino acids long. The germline V gene has CDR1 LNHNV and CDR2 YYDKDF (reference sequence). V was cut by 5 bases and J by 1 base, with 8 bases left in between. This CDR3 reads CATSADGNTGELFF. As DNA, the CDR3 is TGTGCCACCAGCGCGGACGGGAACACCGGGGAGCTGTTTTTT.

This clone came up once. The sample carries other DNA sequences with the same CDR3. V and J are TRBV20-1 and TRBJ2-7; D unresolved. The CDR3 length is 11 residues. Per germline, CDR1 DFQATT and CDR2 SNEGSKA (reference sequence). V was trimmed by 0 bases and J by 4 bases, leaving 4 bases between them. The CDR3 region is CSARDGYEQYF. CDR3 coding DNA: TGCAGTGCTAGAGATGGTTACGAGCAGTACTTC.

As DNA, the CDR3 is TGTGCCAGCAGCTACAAGACAGCCACCGCAACTAATGAAAAACTGTTTTTT. Its translation: CASSYKTATATNEKLFF. The V and J genes are TRBV7-9 and TRBJ1-4; D possibly corresponds to TRBD1 (5 bases). CDR1 and CDR2 (germline): SEHNR, FQNEAQ (reference sequence). The CDR3 totals 17 residues. Trimming left V 4 bases short and J 0 bases short, with 15 bases between.

The CDR3 loop is CASSWTSGNQETQYF. In nucleotides, the CDR3 is TGCGCCAGCAGCTGGACTAGCGGAAACCAAGAGACCCAGTACTTC. The chain is built from TRBV5-1 and TRBJ2-5; 10 bases are shared with TRBD2. This CDR3 comprises 15 residues. The V gene's germline CDR1 is SGHRS and CDR2 YFSETQ. Trimming cost V 3 bases and J 0 bases; bases outside gene matches: 2.

The CDR3 DNA reads TGTGCCATCAGTGGCGGAGGGGGATCCTACGAGCAGTACTTC. It codes for CAISGGGGSYEQYF. The V gene is TRBV10-3, the J gene TRBJ2-7; tentatively, D is TRBD1 or TRBD2 (6 bases each). This CDR3 has 14 residues. Germline V gene lookup returns CDR1 ENHRY and CDR2 SYGVKD. Trimming stripped 4 bases from V and 1 base from J, with 11 bases between.

This clone occurred once. The chain couples TRBV6-5 to TRBJ2-7; no firm D call. The germline V gene has CDR1 MNHEY and CDR2 SVGAGI. Between the trimmed V and J ends, which lost 9 bases and 4 bases, there was a span of 10 bases. This CDR3 is built from 11 residues. This chain's CDR3 is CASGESYEQYF. The CDR3 nucleotides are TGTGCCAGTGGGGAATCTTACGAGCAGTACTTC.

This chain uses TRBV7-9 with TRBJ2-3; the D gene is possibly TRBD1 (6 bases). The CDR3 has 15 residues. V shed 4 bases and J shed 1 base, with 12 bases lying between them. The V gene's germline CDR1 is SEHNR and CDR2 FQNEAQ (reference sequence). The CDR3 bases are TGTGCCAGCAGCTCGGGACAATCAGGCACAGATACGCAGTATTTT. This sequence encodes CASSSGQSGTDTQYF.

Comment on this clone: This specimen includes other DNA sequences encoding the same CDR3. V is TRBV20-1 and J is TRBJ2-7, with D tentatively TRBD2 (5 bases). V dropped 6 bases and J dropped 3 bases, with 6 bases sitting between them. Per germline, CDR1 DFQATT and CDR2 SNEGSKA (reference sequence). The CDR3 covers 10 residues. Here the CDR3 DNA reads TGCAGTGCCGGGGACTACGAGCAGTACTTC. Amino acids: CSAGDYEQYF.

The V gene is TRBV13, the J gene TRBJ2-2, with D unresolved. Germline V gene data show CDR1 as PRHDT and CDR2 as FYEKMQ (reference sequence). Trimming cost V 5 bases and J 6 bases, with 16 bases left between them. The CDR3 totals 15 residues. The CDR3, as DNA: TGTGCCAGCAGCCCCTACCGATCTCCGGCCGGGGAGCTGTTTTTT. This translates into CASSPYRSPAGELFF.

This rearrangement joins TRBV28 to TRBJ2-7, with 8 bases identical to TRBD2. The CDR3 is 17 amino acids. V lost 5 bases and J lost 5; bases outside the gene matches: 17. Looked up from germline, CDR1 is MDHEN and CDR2 is SYDVKM. The CDR3 sequence: CASSPGAASGSRNEQYF. Written as DNA, the CDR3 is TGTGCCAGCAGTCCCGGCGCTGCGAGCGGGAGTAGAAACGAGCAGTACTTC.

J is TRBJ1-2 and V is TRBV27; maybe TRBD1 (6 bases). Germline V gene data show CDR1 as MNHEY and CDR2 as SMNVEV (reference sequence). The CDR3 length is 15 residues. V shed 7 bases and J shed 6 bases, with 21 bases lying between them. CDR3 sequence: CASTLSGYTGNGYTF. CDR3 coding DNA: TGTGCCAGCACCCTGAGCGGTTACACAGGGAATGGCTACACCTTC.

The rearrangement links TRBV19 to TRBJ1-5; D gene ambiguous. CDR3 length: 17 amino acids. The V and J ends lost 0 bases and 0 bases respectively, with 12 bases between them. Germline loops: CDR1 LNHDA, CDR2 SQIVND (reference sequence). CDR3 sequence reads: CASSIDLAHYSNQPQHF. CDR3 bases: TGTGCCAGTAGTATAGATCTGGCGCACTATAGCAATCAGCCCCAGCATTTT.

The chain has TRBV19 and TRBJ2-2; tentative D call: TRBD1 (6 bases). V lost 2 bases to trimming and J lost 10 bases, with 8 bases between them. Germline V gives CDR1 LNHDA, CDR2 SQIVND (reference sequence). The CDR3 sequence is 12 residues long. The CDR3 here is CASSITGLELFF. The CDR3 nucleotides are TGTGCCAGTAGTATAACAGGGTTGGAGCTGTTTTTT.

The chain links TRBV5-5 to TRBJ1-2, with D uncertain. The V gene lost 2 bases and the J gene lost 1 base, with 12 bases spanning the gap. Germline V CDR1 and CDR2: SGHKS, YYEKEE (reference sequence). The CDR3 length is 15 residues. The DNA of the CDR3 is TGTGCCAGCAGCTTATGGAGGGATAGTAACTATGGCTACACCTTC. Its protein is CASSLWRDSNYGYTF.

The rearrangement links TRBV13 to TRBJ2-1; tentative D call: TRBD2 (6 bases). Germline CDR1 reads PRHDT; CDR2 reads FYEKMQ (reference sequence). V lost 4 bases to trimming and J lost 8 bases, with 18 bases between them. CDR3 length: 15 amino acids. CDR3 in amino acids: CASSSRDSEGYEQFF. The DNA of the CDR3 is TGTGCCAGCAGCTCGCGGGACTCGGAGGGCTATGAGCAGTTCTTC.

The rearrangement uses TRBV11-2 and TRBJ2-7; the match to TRBD1 covers 10 bases. Germline CDR1 SGHAT, CDR2 FQNNGV. The CDR3 loop spans 15 amino acids. The V and J ends lost 4 bases and 3 bases, in that order; junction bases with no gene match: 6. The CDR3 DNA follows: TGTGCCAGCAGCTCGGGACAGGGGACGCTCTACGAGCAGTACTTC. Protein sequence: CASSSGQGTLYEQYF.